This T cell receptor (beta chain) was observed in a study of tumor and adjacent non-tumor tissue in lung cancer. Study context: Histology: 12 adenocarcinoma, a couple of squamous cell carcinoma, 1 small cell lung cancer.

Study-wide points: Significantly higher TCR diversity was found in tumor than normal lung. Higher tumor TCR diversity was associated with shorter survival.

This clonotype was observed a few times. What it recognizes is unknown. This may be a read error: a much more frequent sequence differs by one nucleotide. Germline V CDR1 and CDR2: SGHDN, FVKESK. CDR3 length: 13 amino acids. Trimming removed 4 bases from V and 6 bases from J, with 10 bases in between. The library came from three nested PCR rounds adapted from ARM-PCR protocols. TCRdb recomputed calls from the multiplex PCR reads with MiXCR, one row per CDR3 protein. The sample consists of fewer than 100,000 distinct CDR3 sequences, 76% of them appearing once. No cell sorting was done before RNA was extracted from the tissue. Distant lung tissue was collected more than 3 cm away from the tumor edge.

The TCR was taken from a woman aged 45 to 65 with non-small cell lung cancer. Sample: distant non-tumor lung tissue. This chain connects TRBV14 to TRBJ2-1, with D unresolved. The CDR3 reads CASSRVTFNEQFF. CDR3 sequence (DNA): TGTGCCAGCAGCCGCGTCACCTTCAATGAGCAGTTCTTC.